This TCR beta chain appears in the sequencing data of a study of technical replicates of blood from several donors. Clones were read by immunoSEQ multiplex PCR, and TCRdb kept only the in-frame ones, dropping some. Here the sample spans more than 65,000 clones, more than 85% being singletons. The CDR3 covers 14 residues. The germline V gene encodes CDR1 ENHRY and CDR2 SYGVKD. Trimming removed 7 bases from V and 2 bases from J; junction bases left unmatched: 4. Sequenced sample: T cells isolated from PBMCs. The V and J genes are TRBV10-3 and TRBJ2-7, with TRBD1 identical over 11 bases. The source is a human donor in good health. The chain's CDR3 is CAINSGQGAYEQYF. CDR3 sequence (DNA): TGTGCCATCAATTCGGGACAGGGGGCCTACGAGCAGTACTTC.